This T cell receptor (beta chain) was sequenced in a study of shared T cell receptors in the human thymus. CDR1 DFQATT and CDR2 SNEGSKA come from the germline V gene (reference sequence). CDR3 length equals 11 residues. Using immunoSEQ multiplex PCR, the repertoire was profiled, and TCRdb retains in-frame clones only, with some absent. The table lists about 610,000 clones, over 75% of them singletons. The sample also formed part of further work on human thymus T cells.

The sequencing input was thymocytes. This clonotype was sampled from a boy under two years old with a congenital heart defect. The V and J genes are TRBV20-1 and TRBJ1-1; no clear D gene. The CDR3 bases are TGCAGCCCTGACACGAACACTGAAGCTTTCTTT. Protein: CSPDTNTEAFF.